This TCR beta chain was sequenced during a study of CD8+CD57+ T cells in acquired aplastic anemia. Overall study context: Mean yield of DNA from sorted CD4+ and CD8+ cells was 3 to 3.5 ug. Study outcomes and limitations: Patients and controls turned out to have some 30 CD8+ CDR3 sequences in common.

The V gene's germline CDR1 is MNHEY and CDR2 SVGEGT. This CDR3 is 22 amino acids long. The V end was cut by 4 bases, the J end by 1 base, with 34 bases between. For CDR3 and TCR beta VDJ profiling, genomic DNA was the template used. MiXCR, applied by TCRdb to the reads, yields one record per CDR3 protein. Of hundreds of thousands of distinct CDR3 sequences listed, just under 70% are singletons. Turning to this clonotype: Its specificity is unknown.

The TCR comes from a human donor in good health, serving as a control. Source material: sorted CD4+, CD8+, or CD8+CD57+ T cells (not recorded which) from PBMCs. This chain uses TRBV6-2 or TRBV6-3 with TRBJ1-1; possible D gene TRBD1, 6 bases. CDR3 in amino acids: CASSSFPGGSGESRLGNTEAFF. The CDR3 DNA reads TGTGCCAGCAGTTCCTTCCCCGGGGGCTCGGGCGAATCCCGGTTGGGGAACACTGAAGCTTTCTTT.